The count of the clone carrying this T cell receptor (beta chain) is one. The antigen is unknown. The entry originates in a study of shared clonotypes between healthy human individuals. Findings and caveats of the study: In several donors, around 5.5% of naive CD4 clonotypes appeared in common. Sampling included only blood; tissue repertoires likely differ.

Naive CD4+ cells were CD45RA-selected; the remaining cells were memory. CDR3 length equals 15 residues. Per germline, CDR1 SGDLS and CDR2 YYNGEE. Trimming pared 0 bases from V and 3 bases from J, leaving 10 bases between. TCRdb keeps only in-frame clones here, not all; method: immunoSEQ multiplex PCR. The sample contains approximately 2.5 million clones, 93% of which appear only once. This chain connects TRBV9 to TRBJ1-3; a weak D match, TRBD1 (5 bases). The TCR was taken from a man aged 18 to 35 in good health. Some clones in this sample may be carry-over from other donors' samples. The sequenced sample was naive CD4+ T cells from PBMCs. Described subset: CD45RA+ positively selected. The DNA for the CDR3 is TGTGCCAGCAGCGTAGAAGGGACGGTTGGAAACACCATATATTTT. Residues: CASSVEGTVGNTIYF.